Sequencing of this T cell receptor beta chain was carried out in a study of shared clonotypes between healthy human individuals. Donors were healthy HIV-negative adults without recently reported acute infections or vaccinations. The table came from immunoSEQ multiplex PCR; TCRdb's copy has only in-frame clones and leaves some out. Of some 1,100,000 clones in the sample, more than 75% were seen once. The TCR comes from a man between 18 and 35 years old in good health. Some clones in this sample may be carry-over from other donors' samples. The material sequenced was memory CD4+ T cells from PBMCs. Described subset: CD45RA-negative fraction.

This CDR3 reads CASSPSLTDLWGVEQYF. The CDR3 DNA is TGTGCCAGCTCACCATCGCTCACGGATCTCTGGGGGGTTGAGCAGTACTTC. The chain recombines TRBV18 with TRBJ2-7, with D possibly matching TRBD2 (6 bases). The CDR3 spans 17 residues. Germline CDR1 reads KGHSH; CDR2 reads LQKENI. With 2 bases removed from V and 7 bases from J, the gap between germline ends came to 24 bases.